Listed below are T cell receptor beta chains from one sample, sequenced in a study of a mutant IDH1 vaccine in newly diagnosed glioma. The antigens for these receptors are not known. Profiling relied on immunoSEQ multiplex PCR, and the TCRdb table lists in-frame clones only, not all of them. The repertoire has around 70,000 clones, around nine tenths of them found once; the top ten carry 1.5% to 2.5%. This sample comprised PBMCs, obtained from a glioma patient whose treatment included an IDH1 peptide vaccine. The receptors stem from a man between 25 and 39 years old with glioma. Both conserved end residues are part of each CDR3. Each record gives: D gene, V gene, J gene, clone size, CDR3 DNA, CDR3 protein. D genes are given only for firm matches. Size tells how often a clone was seen (once, few, many) or the class of an expanded clone, and some rows leave it out.

>NA|TRBV21-1|TRBJ1-2|NA
TGTGCCAGCAGTTCAAGGGGGGACAGACTAAAACCTGACTATGGCTACACCTTC
CASSSRGDRLKPDYGYTF
>NA|TRBV11-2|TRBJ1-1|NA
TGTGCCAGCAGCTTAGTGGGCCGGACAGCTGAAGCTTTCTTT
CASSLVGRTAEAFF
>NA|TRBV7-8|TRBJ2-7|NA
TGTGCCAGCAGCCCAACCCGGCTAGCGAGCTACGAGCAGTACTTC
CASSPTRLASYEQYF
>TRBD1|TRBV18|TRBJ2-7|NA
TGTGCCAGCTCACTGGGACAGGGGTCCTACGAGCAGTACTTC
CASSLGQGSYEQYF
>TRBD1|TRBV28|TRBJ1-2|NA
TGTGCCAGCAGTCCGCCAAACGAGGCGGCCAGGGGGGGCTACACCTTC
CASSPPNEAARGGYTF
>NA|TRBV30|TRBJ1-5|NA
TGTGCCTGGGAAGGGGGTGGCAATCAGCCCCAGCATTTT
CAWEGGGNQPQHF
>TRBD1|TRBV19|TRBJ2-2|NA
TGTGCCAGTAGTGGGGGACAGGGATCGAACACCGGGGAGCTGTTTTTT
CASSGGQGSNTGELFF
>TRBD1|TRBV10-3|TRBJ2-1|once
TGTGCCATATGGACAGGCAACAATGAGCAGTTCTTC
CAIWTGNNEQFF
>NA|TRBV2|TRBJ2-1|NA
TGTGCCAGCAGTTTGACGGGACGGTGGCAGTTCTTC
CASSLTGRWQFF
>NA|TRBV20-1|TRBJ2-1|NA
TGCAGTGCCTCAGGTTACAATGAGCAGTTCTTC
CSASGYNEQFF
>NA|TRBV6-4|TRBJ1-6|NA
TGTGCCAGCATTAGGGGAAAAACAATATTCTTCTATAATTCACCCCTCCACTTT
CASIRGKTIFFYNSPLHF
>NA|TRBV27|TRBJ1-6|NA
TGTGCCAGCAGTTTTATGGCGGGTATCGCCTATAATTCACCCCTCCACTTT
CASSFMAGIAYNSPLHF
>NA|TRBV11-3|TRBJ2-3|NA
TGTGCCAGCAGCCCAGGGGGGGTCTTGAACACAGATACGCAGTATTTT
CASSPGGVLNTDTQYF
>NA|TRBV4-1|TRBJ2-5|NA
TGCGCCAGCAGCCTCAGGGGCGGTAAAGAGACCCAGTACTTC
CASSLRGGKETQYF
>NA|TRBV29-1|TRBJ2-3|NA
TGCAGCGTTAATCCAGGGGGGGCAGATACGCAGTATTTT
CSVNPGGADTQYF
>NA|TRBV28|TRBJ1-4|NA
TGTGCCAGCAAATCTGGCTCAACAGGGAGTGAAAAACTGTTTTTT
CASKSGSTGSEKLFF
>NA|TRBV4-3|TRBJ2-2|NA
TGCGCCAGCAGCCAAGAAGGAACAGGGAGGGAGACCGGGGAGCTGTTTTTT
CASSQEGTGRETGELFF
>TRBD1|TRBV5-1|TRBJ1-2|NA
TGCGCCAGCAGCTGGTTGGGACAGTCGGATGGCTACACCTTC
CASSWLGQSDGYTF
>TRBD1|TRBV18|TRBJ1-4|once
TGTGCCAGCTCACCACTCCTGGGACAGGCTAATGAAAAACTGTTTTTT
CASSPLLGQANEKLFF
>NA|TRBV7-2|TRBJ1-2|NA
TGTGCCAGCAGCCCAAGACCCATAAACTATGGCTACACCTTC
CASSPRPINYGYTF
>NA|TRBV5-1|TRBJ1-6|NA
TGCGCCAGCAGCCTAGAACAGGGCACCGGCCTCCACTTT
CASSLEQGTGLHF
>NA|TRBV6-1|TRBJ2-7|NA
TGTGCCAGCAGTCTTCAGCCCGGGAGCTTAGGGGAGCAGTACTTC
CASSLQPGSLGEQYF
>NA|TRBV7-9|TRBJ2-1|few
TGTGCCAGCAGCGCCGACCGCCGAGAGCAGTTCTTC
CASSADRREQFF
>NA|TRBV28|TRBJ2-5|NA
TGTGCCAGCAGTCTAATGGGACAACCGAATTACTTC
CASSLMGQPNYF
>NA|TRBV2|TRBJ1-5|few
TGTGCCAGCAGTACCCAGAGCAATCAGCCCCAGCATTTT
CASSTQSNQPQHF
>NA|TRBV25-1|TRBJ2-7|NA
TGTGCCAGCAGTCGTGGGTACGAGCAGTACTTC
CASSRGYEQYF
>NA|TRBV7-6|TRBJ2-2|NA
TGTGCCAACAGCTTCGCACACTTCACCGGGGAGCTGTTTTTT
CANSFAHFTGELFF
>TRBD1|TRBV7-2|TRBJ1-1|NA
TGTGCCAGCAGCCTCACAGGGGGAAGGTACACTGAAGCTTTCTTT
CASSLTGGRYTEAFF
>TRBD2|TRBV2|TRBJ2-5|NA
TGTGCCAGCAGTGCGGTGCGGGGGATGGGTATTGGGGAGACCCAGTACTTC
CASSAVRGMGIGETQYF
>NA|TRBV28|TRBJ1-1|NA
TGTGCCAGCAGTTTAAAGGCTGAAGCTTTCTTT
CASSLKAEAFF
>TRBD1|TRBV7-6|TRBJ1-5|few
TGTGCCAGCAGCTTCCAACAGGGGTTTAGTCGCAATCAGCCCCAGCATTTT
CASSFQQGFSRNQPQHF
>TRBD1|TRBV28|TRBJ1-3|NA
TGTGCCAGCAGTTTAGGGGGACAGGGGGCTGGAAACACCATATATTTT
CASSLGGQGAGNTIYF
>NA|TRBV13|TRBJ2-7|NA
TGTGCCAGCAGCTTGCACTCCAGGCCCTACGAGCAGTACTTC
CASSLHSRPYEQYF
>NA|TRBV28|TRBJ2-5|NA
TGTGCCAGCAGTTCGGGACATTCAACCTTCCACCAGTACTTC
CASSSGHSTFHQYF
>TRBD1|TRBV27|TRBJ2-7|NA
TGTGCCAGTACCCCTTGGGGGACAGGGGCGATCTACGAGCAGTACTTC
CASTPWGTGAIYEQYF
>TRBD1|TRBV27|TRBJ1-1|NA
TGTGCCAGCAGTTTTGAGAGCAGGGGGGTCACTGAAGCTTTCTTT
CASSFESRGVTEAFF
>NA|TRBV18|TRBJ2-2|few
TGTGCCAGCTCGATAGGGGCGACGTTGTTTTTT
CASSIGATLFF
>NA|TRBV7-2|TRBJ1-1|few
TGTGCCAGCAGCTCTGTCCCGGACAGGAACACTGAAGCTTTCTTT
CASSSVPDRNTEAFF
>NA|TRBV28|TRBJ1-1|once
TGTGCCAGCAGTTCTGACATTCCAACGTTCTTT
CASSSDIPTFF
>NA|TRBV28|TRBJ2-7|NA
TGTGCCAGCAGTTATTATCACGAGCAGTACTTC
CASSYYHEQYF
>TRBD2|TRBV18|TRBJ2-6|NA
TGTGCCAGCTCACCCGGACTAGCAACTACTGGGGCCAACGTCCTGACTTTC
CASSPGLATTGANVLTF
>TRBD1|TRBV6-6|TRBJ2-3|NA
TGTGCCAGCAGAGACAGGGGCGGAGGAGGGGATACGCAGTATTTT
CASRDRGGGGDTQYF
>TRBD1|TRBV7-6|TRBJ1-2|NA
TGTGCCAGCAGCGCAAATGGACAGGATGGCTACACCTTC
CASSANGQDGYTF
>TRBD1|TRBV10-3|TRBJ1-5|NA
TGTGCCATCAGTGAGTTTCCGGGACAGGGGGCAAGGGGAAATCAGCCCCAGCATTTT
CAISEFPGQGARGNQPQHF
>NA|TRBV15|TRBJ1-1|few
TGTGCCACCAGCAGGGCCCCATTAAGGGGCGAAGCTTTCTTT
CATSRAPLRGEAFF
>NA|TRBV6-5|TRBJ1-1|once
TGTGCCAGCAGTGCACGGACAAATGAAGCTTTCTTT
CASSARTNEAFF
>TRBD2|TRBV29-1|TRBJ2-3|NA
TGCAGCGTGACACTAGCGGGAGTAACAGATACGCAGTATTTT
CSVTLAGVTDTQYF
>TRBD2|TRBV7-2|TRBJ2-3|once
TGTGCCAGCAGCTTACGGGGGGGTGATACGCAGTATTTT
CASSLRGGDTQYF
>NA|TRBV19|TRBJ1-2|few
TGTGCCAGTAGGACAGTAAAGGGCTACACCTTC
CASRTVKGYTF
>NA|TRBV10-3|TRBJ1-6|NA
TGTGCCATCAGTGATCCGGAGAATTCACCCCTCCACTTT
CAISDPENSPLHF
>TRBD2|TRBV2|TRBJ2-2|NA
TGTGCCAGCAGTGAATTCCTGACTAGCGGCGGGGAGCTGTTTTTT
CASSEFLTSGGELFF